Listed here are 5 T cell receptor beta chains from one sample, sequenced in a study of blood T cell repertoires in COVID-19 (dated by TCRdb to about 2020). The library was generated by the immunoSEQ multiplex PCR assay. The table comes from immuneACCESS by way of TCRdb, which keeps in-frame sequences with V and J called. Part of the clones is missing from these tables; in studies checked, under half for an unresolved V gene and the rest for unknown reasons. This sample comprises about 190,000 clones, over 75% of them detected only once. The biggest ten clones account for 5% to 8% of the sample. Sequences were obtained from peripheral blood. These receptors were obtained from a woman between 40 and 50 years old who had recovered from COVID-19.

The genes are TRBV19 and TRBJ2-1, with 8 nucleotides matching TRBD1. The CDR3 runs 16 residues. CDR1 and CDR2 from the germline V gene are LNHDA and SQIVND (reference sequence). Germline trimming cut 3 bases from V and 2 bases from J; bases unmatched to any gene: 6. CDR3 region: CASSIIPGGTYNEQFF. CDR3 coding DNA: TGTGCCAGTAGTATTATCCCAGGGGGCACCTACAATGAGCAGTTCTTC.

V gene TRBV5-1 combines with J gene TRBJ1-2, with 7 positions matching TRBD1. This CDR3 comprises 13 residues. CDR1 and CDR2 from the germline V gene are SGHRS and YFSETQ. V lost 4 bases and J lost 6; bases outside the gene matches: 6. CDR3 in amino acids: CASSLTGYNGYTF. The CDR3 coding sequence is TGCGCCAGCAGCCTGACAGGGTATAATGGCTACACCTTC.

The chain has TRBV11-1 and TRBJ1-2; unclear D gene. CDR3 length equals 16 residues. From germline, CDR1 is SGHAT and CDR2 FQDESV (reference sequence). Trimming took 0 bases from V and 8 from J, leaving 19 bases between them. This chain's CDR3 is CASSLASRGSTVGYTF. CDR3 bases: TGTGCCAGCAGCTTAGCGAGTCGCGGCTCCACGGTCGGCTACACCTTC. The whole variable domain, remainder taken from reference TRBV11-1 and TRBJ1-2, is EAEVAQSPRYKITEKSQAVAFWCDPISGHATLYWYRQILGQGPELLVQFQDESVVDDSQLPKDRFSAERLKGVDSTLKIQPAELGDSAMYLCASSLASRGSTVGYTFGSGTRLTVV.

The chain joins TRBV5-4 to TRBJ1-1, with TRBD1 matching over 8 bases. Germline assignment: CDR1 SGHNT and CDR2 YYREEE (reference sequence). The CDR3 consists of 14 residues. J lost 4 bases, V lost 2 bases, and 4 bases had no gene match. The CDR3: CASSLTQGGTEAFF. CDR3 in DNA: TGTGCCAGCAGCTTAACACAGGGGGGCACTGAAGCTTTCTTT.

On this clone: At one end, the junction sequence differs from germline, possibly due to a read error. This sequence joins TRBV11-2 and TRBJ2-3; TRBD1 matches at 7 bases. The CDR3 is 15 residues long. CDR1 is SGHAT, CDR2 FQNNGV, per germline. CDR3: CASTLNRGGTDTQYF. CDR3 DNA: TGTGCCAGCACCTTAAACAGGGGTGGCACAGATACGCAGTATTTT. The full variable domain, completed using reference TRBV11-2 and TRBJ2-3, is EAGVAQSPRYKIIEKRQSVAFWCNPISGHATLYWYQQILGQGPKLLIQFQNNGVVDDSQLPKDRFSAERLKGVDSTLKIQPAKLEDSAVYLCASTLNRGGTDTQYFGPGTRLTVL.